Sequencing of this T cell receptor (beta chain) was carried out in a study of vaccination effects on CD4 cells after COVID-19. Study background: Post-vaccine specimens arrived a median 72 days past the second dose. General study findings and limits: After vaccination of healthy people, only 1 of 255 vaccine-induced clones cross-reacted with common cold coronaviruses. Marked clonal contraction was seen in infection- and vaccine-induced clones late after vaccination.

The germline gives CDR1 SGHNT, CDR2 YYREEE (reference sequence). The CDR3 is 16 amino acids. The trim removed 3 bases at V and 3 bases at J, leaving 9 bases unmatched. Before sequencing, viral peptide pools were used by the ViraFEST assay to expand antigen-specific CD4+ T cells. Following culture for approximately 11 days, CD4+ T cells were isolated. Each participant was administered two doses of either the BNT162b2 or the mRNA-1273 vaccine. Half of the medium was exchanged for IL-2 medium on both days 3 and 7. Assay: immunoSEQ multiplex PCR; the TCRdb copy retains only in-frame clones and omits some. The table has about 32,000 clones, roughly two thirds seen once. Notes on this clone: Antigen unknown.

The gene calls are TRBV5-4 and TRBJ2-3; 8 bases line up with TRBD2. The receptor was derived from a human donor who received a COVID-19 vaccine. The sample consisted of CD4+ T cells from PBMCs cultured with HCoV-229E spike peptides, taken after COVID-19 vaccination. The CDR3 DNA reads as TGTGCCAGCAGCTCCCTCTTACTAGCGGATACAGATACGCAGTATTTT. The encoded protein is CASSSLLLADTDTQYF.